This TCR beta chain was sequenced during a study of blood T cell repertoires in COVID-19. About the research overall: Acute-phase and convalescent COVID-19 samples originated in the United States, Italy and Spain. The analysed material was cDNA or gDNA that came from T cells, B-cell-depleted T cells, or PBMCs.

V dropped 5 bases and J dropped 0; count of bases not matched to a gene: 10. This CDR3 spans 16 amino acids. Germline V gene lookup returns CDR1 SGHVS and CDR2 FQNEAQ. Repertoires were generated with immunoSEQ multiplex PCR, while TCRdb's copy carries only in-frame clones and drops some. This sample has roughly 250,000 clones, with roughly 84% found just once. Material: peripheral blood. This receptor was taken from a woman aged 40 to 50 who had recovered from COVID-19. J is TRBJ2-7 and V is TRBV7-8; 7 bases align to TRBD2. The CDR3 DNA is TGTGCCAGCAGCCATAGCGGGTGGCCCCCCTCCTACGAGCAGTACTTC. Translation gives CASSHSGWPPSYEQYF.